These T cell receptor beta chains were read from a single sample in a study of shared clonotypes between healthy human individuals. Data came from immunoSEQ multiplex PCR; TCRdb stores just in-frame clones and leaves some out. This sample carries more than 2 million clones, 85% to 95% of them seen once, and the ten largest clones take about 1.7%. Sequencing was carried out using naive CD8+ T cells from PBMCs. Every receptor here comes from a young man in good health. Some clones in this sample may be carry-over from other donors' samples. Each CDR3 is given with its conserved first and last residue. A D gene is named only where the DNA matches it firmly. A row's size may be missing; if present it is once, few, many or a size class.

V gene	D gene	clone size	J gene	CDR3 protein	CDR3 DNA
TRBV6-1	NA	NA	TRBJ2-7	CASSERDSSYEQYF	TGTGCCAGCAGTGAAAGGGATAGTTCCTACGAGCAGTACTTC
TRBV29-1	TRBD1	NA	TRBJ2-1	CSVAGRWTGVNDEQFF	TGCAGCGTTGCCGGACGGTGGACAGGGGTAAACGATGAGCAGTTCTTC
TRBV9	NA	NA	TRBJ1-1	CASGNTGSGTEAFF	TGTGCCAGCGGCAATACAGGGTCTGGAACTGAAGCTTTCTTT
TRBV29-1	NA	NA	TRBJ2-7	CSVEVQGPLGEQYF	TGCAGCGTTGAAGTGCAGGGACCCTTGGGGGAGCAGTACTTC
TRBV29-1	NA	NA	TRBJ1-2	CSVENGVTPPNYGYTF	TGCAGCGTTGAAAACGGAGTTACCCCACCTAACTATGGCTACACCTTC
TRBV6-1	TRBD2	NA	TRBJ2-3	CASSEWGLAGPTTDTQYF	TGTGCCAGCAGTGAATGGGGACTAGCGGGACCGACTACAGATACGCAGTATTTT
TRBV11-2	TRBD2	NA	TRBJ2-3	CASSLGPSGRNTDTQYF	TGTGCCAGCAGCTTAGGCCCTAGCGGGAGGAACACAGATACGCAGTATTTT
TRBV6-5	NA	NA	TRBJ1-2	CASSYSSGEWDYGYTF	TGTGCCAGCAGTTACTCCTCCGGGGAGTGGGACTATGGCTACACCTTC
TRBV4-3	NA	NA	TRBJ2-7	CASSQGRSYEQYF	TGCGCCAGCAGCCAAGGCAGATCCTACGAGCAGTACTTC
TRBV19	NA	NA	TRBJ1-2	CASSIDVTRGYTF	TGTGCCAGTAGTATAGACGTGACCCGGGGCTACACCTTC
TRBV9	NA	NA	TRBJ2-7	CASSPPEDTYEQYF	TGTGCCAGCAGCCCACCGGAAGACACCTACGAGCAGTACTTC
TRBV7-6	NA	NA	TRBJ1-1	CASSLWENTEAFF	TGTGCCAGCAGCTTATGGGAAAACACTGAAGCTTTCTTT
TRBV6-6	NA	NA	TRBJ2-2	CASKAATGELFF	TGTGCCAGCAAGGCCGCGACCGGGGAGCTGTTTTTT
TRBV13	NA	NA	TRBJ2-3	CASSPHGVPTDTQYF	TGTGCCAGCAGCCCCCACGGGGTTCCCACAGATACGCAGTATTTT
TRBV5-1	NA	NA	TRBJ2-5	CASSLREAWETQYF	TGCGCCAGCAGCTTGAGGGAGGCTTGGGAGACCCAGTACTTC
TRBV28	NA	NA	TRBJ2-1	CASSPRTIEQFF	TGTGCCAGCAGTCCTCGGACTATCGAGCAGTTCTTC
TRBV19	NA	NA	TRBJ1-5	CASRQVSGNQPQHF	TGTGCCAGCCGCCAGGTGTCGGGCAATCAGCCCCAGCATTTT
TRBV2	NA	once	TRBJ1-2	CASSGIRAGGYTF	TGTGCCAGCAGTGGGATCAGGGCTGGTGGCTACACCTTC
TRBV9	NA	NA	TRBJ1-2	CASSVADGGRGNYGYTF	TGTGCCAGCAGCGTAGCTGATGGGGGCAGGGGCAACTATGGCTACACCTTC
TRBV2	NA	NA	TRBJ1-4	CASSLYTGTYEKLFF	TGTGCCAGCAGTTTGTACACAGGGACTTATGAAAAACTGTTTTTT
TRBV11-2	NA	NA	TRBJ2-1	CASSLDTRFDEQFF	TGTGCCAGCAGCTTGGATACTAGATTCGATGAGCAGTTCTTC
TRBV30	NA	NA	TRBJ1-1	CAWSRIGWTEAFF	TGTGCCTGGAGCCGGATCGGATGGACTGAAGCTTTCTTT
TRBV9	NA	once	TRBJ2-7	CASSVGTLYEQYF	TGTGCCAGCAGCGTGGGGACACTTTACGAGCAGTACTTC
TRBV27	TRBD2	NA	TRBJ2-1	CASSLSPGGDEQFF	TGTGCCAGCAGTTTATCCCCGGGAGGGGATGAGCAGTTCTTC
TRBV5-6	NA	once	TRBJ2-6	CASSLARRGPESGANVLTF	TGTGCCAGCAGCTTGGCCCGCAGGGGACCCGAGTCCGGGGCCAACGTCCTGACTTTC